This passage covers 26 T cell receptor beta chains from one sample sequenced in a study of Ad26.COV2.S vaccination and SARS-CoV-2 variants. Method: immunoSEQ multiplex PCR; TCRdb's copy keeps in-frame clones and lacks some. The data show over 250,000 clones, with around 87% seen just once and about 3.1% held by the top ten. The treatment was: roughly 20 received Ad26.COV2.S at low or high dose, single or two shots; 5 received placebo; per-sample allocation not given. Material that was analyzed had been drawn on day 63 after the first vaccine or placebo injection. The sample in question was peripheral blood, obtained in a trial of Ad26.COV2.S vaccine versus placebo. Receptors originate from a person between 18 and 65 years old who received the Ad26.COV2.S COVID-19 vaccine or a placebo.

CDR3 DNA: TGTGCCAGCAGTTCCCGCAGGGAAAACTTAGATCATAGGTATTTT. Its translation: CASSSRRENLDHRYF. This chain connects TRBV6-5 to TRBJ2-3; tentative D call: TRBD1 (5 bases). Germline loops: CDR1 MNHEY, CDR2 SVGAGI. The CDR3 sequence is 15 residues long. V was shortened by 4 bases and J by 14 bases, with 25 bases between the two germline ends.

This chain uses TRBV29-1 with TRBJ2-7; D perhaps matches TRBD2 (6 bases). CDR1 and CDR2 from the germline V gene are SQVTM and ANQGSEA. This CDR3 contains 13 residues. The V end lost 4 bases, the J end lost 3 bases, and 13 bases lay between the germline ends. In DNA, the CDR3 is TGCAGCGTTGTGGAGGGACTGAGCTACGAGCAGTACTTC. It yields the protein CSVVEGLSYEQYF.

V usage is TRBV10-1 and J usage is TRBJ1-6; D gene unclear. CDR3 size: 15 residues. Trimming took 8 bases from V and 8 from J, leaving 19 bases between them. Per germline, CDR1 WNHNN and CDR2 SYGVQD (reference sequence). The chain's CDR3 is CASVFLDRWDSPLHF. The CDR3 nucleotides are TGCGCCAGCGTCTTCTTGGACCGGTGGGATTCACCCCTCCACTTT.

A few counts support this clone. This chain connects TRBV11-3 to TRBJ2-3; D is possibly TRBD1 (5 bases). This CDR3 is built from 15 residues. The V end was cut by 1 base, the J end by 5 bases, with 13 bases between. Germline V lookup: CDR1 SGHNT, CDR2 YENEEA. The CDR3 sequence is CASSLGRVQGDTQYF. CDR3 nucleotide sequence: TGTGCCAGCAGCTTAGGTCGCGTCCAGGGAGATACGCAGTATTTT.

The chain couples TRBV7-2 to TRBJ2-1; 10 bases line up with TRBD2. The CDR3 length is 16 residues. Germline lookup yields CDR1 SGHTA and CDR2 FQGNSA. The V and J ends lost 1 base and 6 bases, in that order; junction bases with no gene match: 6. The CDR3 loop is CASSLVGPSGGNEQFF. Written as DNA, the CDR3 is TGTGCCAGCAGCTTAGTTGGGCCTAGCGGGGGCAATGAGCAGTTCTTC.

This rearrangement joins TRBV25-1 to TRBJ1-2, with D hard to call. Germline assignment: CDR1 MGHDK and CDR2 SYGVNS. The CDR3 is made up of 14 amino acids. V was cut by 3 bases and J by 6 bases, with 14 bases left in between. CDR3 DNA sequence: TGTGCCAGCAGTGAGGGCAGGAGTTTCGATGGCTACACCTTC. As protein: CASSEGRSFDGYTF.

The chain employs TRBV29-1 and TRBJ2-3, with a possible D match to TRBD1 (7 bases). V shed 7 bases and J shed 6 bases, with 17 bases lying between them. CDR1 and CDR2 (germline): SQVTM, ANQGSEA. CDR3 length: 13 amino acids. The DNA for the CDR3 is TGCAGCGCCAGGGGGGTGTTGATCGATACGCAGTATTTT. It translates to CSARGVLIDTQYF.

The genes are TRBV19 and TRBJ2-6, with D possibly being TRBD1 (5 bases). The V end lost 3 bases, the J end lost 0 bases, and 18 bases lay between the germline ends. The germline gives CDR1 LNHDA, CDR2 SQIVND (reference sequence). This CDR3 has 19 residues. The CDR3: CASSIRSGSQISGANVLTF. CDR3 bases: TGTGCCAGTAGTATTCGTTCAGGGTCTCAAATCTCTGGGGCCAACGTCCTGACTTTC.

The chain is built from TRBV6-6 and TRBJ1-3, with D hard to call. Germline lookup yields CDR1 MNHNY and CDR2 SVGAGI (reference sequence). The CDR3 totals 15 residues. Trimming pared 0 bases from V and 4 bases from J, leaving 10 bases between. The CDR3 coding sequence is TGTGCCAGCAGTTACTCCCCCATATCCGGAAACACCATATATTTT. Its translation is CASSYSPISGNTIYF.

The CDR3 DNA sequence: TGCGCCAGCAGCTCCCAGCCTGGGACAGGGAGGGACGAGCAGTACTTC. Encoded protein: CASSSQPGTGRDEQYF. The rearrangement uses TRBV5-1 and TRBJ2-7; 9 nucleotides line up with TRBD1. The J segment lost 5 bases and the V segment lost 3 bases, leaving 12 bases of the junction unmatched. This CDR3 is 16 amino acids long. The germline gives CDR1 SGHRS, CDR2 YFSETQ.

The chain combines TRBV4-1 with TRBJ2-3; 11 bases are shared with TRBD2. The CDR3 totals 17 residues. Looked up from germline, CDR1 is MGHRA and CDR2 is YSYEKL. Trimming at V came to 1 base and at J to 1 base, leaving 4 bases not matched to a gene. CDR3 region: CASSQVGLAERTDTQYF. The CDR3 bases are TGCGCCAGCAGCCAAGTGGGACTAGCGGAGCGCACAGATACGCAGTATTTT.

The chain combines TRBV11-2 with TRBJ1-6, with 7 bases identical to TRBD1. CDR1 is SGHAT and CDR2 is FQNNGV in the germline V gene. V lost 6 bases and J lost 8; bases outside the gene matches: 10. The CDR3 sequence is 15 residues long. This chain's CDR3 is CASRKDTGEHSPLHF. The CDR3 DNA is TGTGCCAGCAGAAAAGACACAGGGGAGCATTCACCCCTCCACTTT.

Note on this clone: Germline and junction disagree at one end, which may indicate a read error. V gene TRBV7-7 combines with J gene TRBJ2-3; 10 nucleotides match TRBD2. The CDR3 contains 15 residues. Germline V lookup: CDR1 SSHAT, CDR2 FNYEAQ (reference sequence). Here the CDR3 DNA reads TGTGCTAGCAGCCCCGGGACTAGCGCTGGAGATACGCAGTATTTT. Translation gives CASSPGTSAGDTQYF.

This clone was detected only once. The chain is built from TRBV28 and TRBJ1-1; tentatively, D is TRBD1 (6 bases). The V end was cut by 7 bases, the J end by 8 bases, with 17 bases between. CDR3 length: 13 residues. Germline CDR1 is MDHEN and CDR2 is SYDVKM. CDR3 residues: CASTKQYREEAFF. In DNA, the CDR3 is TGTGCCAGCACCAAGCAATACAGGGAGGAAGCTTTCTTT. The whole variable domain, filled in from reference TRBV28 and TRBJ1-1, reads DVKVTQSSRYLVKRTGEKVFLECVQDMDHENMFWYRQDPGLGLRLIYFSYDVKMKEKGDIPEGYSVSREKKERFSLILESASTNQTSMYLCASTKQYREEAFFGQGTRLTVV.

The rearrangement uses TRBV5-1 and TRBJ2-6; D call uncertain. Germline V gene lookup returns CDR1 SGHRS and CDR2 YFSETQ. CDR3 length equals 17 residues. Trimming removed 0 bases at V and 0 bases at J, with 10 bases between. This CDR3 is CASSLVGLPSGANVLTF. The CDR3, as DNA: TGCGCCAGCAGCTTGGTGGGTTTACCCTCTGGGGCCAACGTCCTGACTTTC. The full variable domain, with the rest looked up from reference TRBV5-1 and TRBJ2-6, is KAGVTQTPRYLIKTRGQQVTLSCSPISGHRSVSWYQQTPGQGLQFLFEYFSETQRNKGNFPGRFSGRQFSNSRSEMNVSTLELGDSALYLCASSLVGLPSGANVLTFGAGSRLTVL.

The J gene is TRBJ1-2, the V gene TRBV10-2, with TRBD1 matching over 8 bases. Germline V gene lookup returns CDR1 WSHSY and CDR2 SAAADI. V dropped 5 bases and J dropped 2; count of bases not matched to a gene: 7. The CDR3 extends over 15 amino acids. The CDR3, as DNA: TGCGCCAGCAGTATACAGGGGGTCAGGAACTATGGCTACACCTTC. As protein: CASSIQGVRNYGYTF.

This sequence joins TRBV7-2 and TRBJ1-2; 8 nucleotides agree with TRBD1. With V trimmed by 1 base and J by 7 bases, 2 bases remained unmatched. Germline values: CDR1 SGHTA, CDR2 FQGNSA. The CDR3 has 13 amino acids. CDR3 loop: CASSLGTGPGYTF. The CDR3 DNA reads TGTGCCAGCAGCTTAGGGACAGGGCCTGGCTACACCTTC.

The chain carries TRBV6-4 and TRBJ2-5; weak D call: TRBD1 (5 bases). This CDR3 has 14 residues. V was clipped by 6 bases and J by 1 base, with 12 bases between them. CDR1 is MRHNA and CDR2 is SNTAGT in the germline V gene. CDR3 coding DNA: TGTGCCAGCAGATTCAGGGCCTGCCAAGAGACCCAGTACTTC. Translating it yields CASRFRACQETQYF.

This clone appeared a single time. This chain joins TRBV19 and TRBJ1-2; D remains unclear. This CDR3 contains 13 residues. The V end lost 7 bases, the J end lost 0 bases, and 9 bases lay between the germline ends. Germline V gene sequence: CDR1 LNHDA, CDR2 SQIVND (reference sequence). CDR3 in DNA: TGTGCCAGTACCCCCGGTCCTAACTATGGCTACACCTTC. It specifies CASTPGPNYGYTF.

CDR3 loop: CASSALVNEDTQYF. In DNA form, the CDR3 reads TGTGCCAGCAGCGCCCTAGTTAATGAGGATACGCAGTATTTT. The chain is built from TRBV9 and TRBJ2-3; D remains ambiguous. Germline lookup yields CDR1 SGDLS and CDR2 YYNGEE. Deletions cut 3 bases from V and 6 bases from J, with 14 bases between. The CDR3 spans 14 residues.

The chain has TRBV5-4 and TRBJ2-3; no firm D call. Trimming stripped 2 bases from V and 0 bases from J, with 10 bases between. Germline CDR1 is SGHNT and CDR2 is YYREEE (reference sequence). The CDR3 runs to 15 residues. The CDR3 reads CASSLDLSSTDTQYF. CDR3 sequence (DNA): TGTGCCAGCAGCTTAGACCTAAGTAGCACAGATACGCAGTATTTT.

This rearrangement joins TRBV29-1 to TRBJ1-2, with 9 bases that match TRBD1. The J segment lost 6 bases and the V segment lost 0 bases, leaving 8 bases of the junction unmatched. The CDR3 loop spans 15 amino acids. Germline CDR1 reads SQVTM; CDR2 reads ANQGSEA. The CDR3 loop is CSVEESGQGDNGYTF. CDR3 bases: TGCAGCGTTGAAGAGTCGGGACAGGGAGATAATGGCTACACCTTC.

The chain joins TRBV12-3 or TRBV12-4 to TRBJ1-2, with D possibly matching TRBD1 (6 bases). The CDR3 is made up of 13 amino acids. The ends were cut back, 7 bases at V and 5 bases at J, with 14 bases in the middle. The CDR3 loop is CASTPGGGYGYTF. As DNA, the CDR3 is TGTGCCAGCACCCCGGGGGGCGGGTATGGCTACACCTTC.

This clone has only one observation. The CDR3, as DNA: TGTGCCAGCAGCCTTGGCGGGGCGAAACTGTTTTTT. It specifies CASSLGGAKLFF. The chain is built from TRBV14 and TRBJ1-4, with D possibly TRBD1 on 5 matching bases. Germline lookup yields CDR1 SGHDN and CDR2 FVKESK. This CDR3 comprises 12 residues. V was pared by 4 bases and J by 11 bases, with 11 bases between.

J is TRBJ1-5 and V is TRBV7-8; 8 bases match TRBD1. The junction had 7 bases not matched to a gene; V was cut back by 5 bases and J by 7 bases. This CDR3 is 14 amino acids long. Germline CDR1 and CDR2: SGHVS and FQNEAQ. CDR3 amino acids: CASSRDRLQQPQHF. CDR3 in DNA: TGTGCCAGCAGCCGGGACAGGCTACAGCAGCCCCAGCATTTT.

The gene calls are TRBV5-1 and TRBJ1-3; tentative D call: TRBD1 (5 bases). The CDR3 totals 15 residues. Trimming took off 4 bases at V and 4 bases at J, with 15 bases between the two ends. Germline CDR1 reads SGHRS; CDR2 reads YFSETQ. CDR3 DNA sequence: TGCGCCAGCAGCGAACAATCCGGGGGAGGAAACACCATATATTTT. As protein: CASSEQSGGGNTIYF.